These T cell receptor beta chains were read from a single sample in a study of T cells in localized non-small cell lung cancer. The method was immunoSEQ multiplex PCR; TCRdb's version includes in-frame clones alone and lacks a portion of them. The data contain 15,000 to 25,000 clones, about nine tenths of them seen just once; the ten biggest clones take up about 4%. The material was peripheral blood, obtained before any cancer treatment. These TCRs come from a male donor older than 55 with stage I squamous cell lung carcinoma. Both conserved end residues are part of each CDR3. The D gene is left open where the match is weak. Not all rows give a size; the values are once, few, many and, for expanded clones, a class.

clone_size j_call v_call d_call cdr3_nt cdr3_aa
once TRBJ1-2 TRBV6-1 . TGTGCCAGCAGTGGGACCCACTATGGCTACACCTTC CASSGTHYGYTF
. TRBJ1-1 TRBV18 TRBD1 TGTGCCAGCTCACCTGGGTACAGGGGATACACTGAAGCTTTCTTT CASSPGYRGYTEAFF
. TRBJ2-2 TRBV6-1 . TGTGCCAGCAGTGAAGTCAAGAGCAGCGGGTACGCCGGGGAGCTGTTTTTT CASSEVKSSGYAGELFF
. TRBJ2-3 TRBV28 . TGTGCCAGCAGTTGGACAGTCTCCCTGGCCACAGATACGCAGTATTTT CASSWTVSLATDTQYF
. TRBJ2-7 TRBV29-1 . TGCAGCGTCCTTCCGAGGAATGGCTACGAGCAGTACTTC CSVLPRNGYEQYF
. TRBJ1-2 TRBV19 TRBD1 TGTGCCAGTAGTGGACAGGGAGGCTTCTATGGCTACACCTTC CASSGQGGFYGYTF
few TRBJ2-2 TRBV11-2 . TGTGCCAGCAGCTACGGACCCGAAAGGCGGAACACCGGGGAGCTGTTTTTT CASSYGPERRNTGELFF
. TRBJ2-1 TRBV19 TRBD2 TGTGCCAGTAGTCCTTCTAGCGGGAGGGCCGGTGAGCAGTTCTTC CASSPSSGRAGEQFF
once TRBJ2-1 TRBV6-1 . TGTGCCGGGGGGGAGGGACAGCCCTACAATGAGCAGTTCTTC CAGGEGQPYNEQFF
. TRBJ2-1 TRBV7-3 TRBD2 TGTGCCAGCAGCTTAAGAACTAGCGGGGCCTACAATGAGCAGTTCTTC CASSLRTSGAYNEQFF
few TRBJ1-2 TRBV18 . TGTGCCAGCTCACCACCGAACGCCTATGGCTACACCTTC CASSPPNAYGYTF
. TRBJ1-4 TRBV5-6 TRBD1 TGTGCCAGCAGCCTATTTGCGGGGGGACAGTCCCATGAAAAACTGTTTTTT CASSLFAGGQSHEKLFF
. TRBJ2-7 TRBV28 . TGTGCCAGCAGCCCCCCGGCGGTTACCTACGAGCAGTACTTC CASSPPAVTYEQYF
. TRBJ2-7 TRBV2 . TGTGCCAAGGGGCAGGGGACCCTTTCCTACGAGCAGTACTTC CAKGQGTLSYEQYF
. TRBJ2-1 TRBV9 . TGTGCCAGCAGCGTAGTGGGAGAAGCCTACAATGAGCAGTTCTTC CASSVVGEAYNEQFF
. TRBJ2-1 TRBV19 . TGTGCCAGTAGACTGCTGGGACTACCGCAGGGGGGAGAGCAGTTCTTC CASRLLGLPQGGEQFF
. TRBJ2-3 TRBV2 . TGTGCCAGCAGTGCGTACTTAAGCACAGATACGCAGTATTTT CASSAYLSTDTQYF
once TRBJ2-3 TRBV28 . TGTGCCAGCAGCCCAGGAGGGCCCACAGATACGCAGTATTTT CASSPGGPTDTQYF
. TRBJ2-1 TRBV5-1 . TGCGCCAGCAGCCTGGGCGCGGGGTGGGAGGAGCAGTTCTTC CASSLGAGWEEQFF
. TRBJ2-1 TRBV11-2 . TGTGCCAGCAGCTTAGTCTCCCAAAGAAGGATCAATGAGCAGTTCTTC CASSLVSQRRINEQFF
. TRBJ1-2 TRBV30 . TGTGCCTGGAGGGGCCAACCTCCTCCCAGGCATGGCTACACCTTC CAWRGQPPPRHGYTF
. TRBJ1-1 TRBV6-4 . TGTGCCCAGAATAGGGGCACTGAAGCTTTCTTT CAQNRGTEAFF
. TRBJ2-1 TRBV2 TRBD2 TGTGCCAGCAGTCGGGGGGGGGACCCCTACAATGAGCAGTTCTTC CASSRGGDPYNEQFF